The rows below give T cell receptor beta chains drawn from one sample of a study of shared clonotypes between healthy human individuals. Sequenced by immunoSEQ multiplex PCR; TCRdb stores in-frame clones only, minus some. The profile covers 2 million to 2.5 million clones, with approximately 93% appearing a single time and 0.36% taken by the ten largest. The sample comprised naive CD4+ T cells from PBMCs. The receptors here all came from a young man in good health. Some clones in this sample may be carry-over from other donors' samples. Both conserved end residues are part of each CDR3. The order of the fields is D gene, clone size, V gene, J gene, CDR3 protein, CDR3 DNA. The D gene is left open where the match is weak. Clone size is shown for a subset of rows, as once, few, many or a class of expanded clone.

TRBD2	-	TRBV18	TRBJ2-1	CASSPRVADTRTSGSPVSYNEQFF	TGTGCCAGCTCACCACGCGTTGCGGACACGAGGACTAGCGGGAGCCCTGTTTCCTACAATGAGCAGTTCTTC
-	-	TRBV27	TRBJ1-4	CASSPQTGGVEKLFF	TGTGCCAGCAGTCCTCAGACAGGTGGAGTCGAAAAACTGTTTTTT
TRBD1	-	TRBV19	TRBJ2-7	CASTRTTGLASEQYF	TGTGCCAGTACCCGCACGACAGGGCTGGCGTCCGAGCAGTACTTC
TRBD1	-	TRBV5-1	TRBJ2-3	CASSLGDRVPDTQYF	TGCGCCAGCAGCTTGGGGGACAGGGTGCCAGATACGCAGTATTTT
TRBD1	-	TRBV15	TRBJ2-3	CATSDFRQGAGRDTQYF	TGTGCCACCAGCGACTTTAGACAGGGGGCCGGCCGGGATACGCAGTATTTT
TRBD2	-	TRBV2	TRBJ2-3	CASKLAASTDTQYF	TGTGCCAGCAAACTAGCGGCTAGCACAGATACGCAGTATTTT
-	-	TRBV7-9	TRBJ2-7	CASSLMGEVYEQYF	TGTGCCAGCAGCTTAATGGGGGAGGTGTACGAGCAGTACTTC
TRBD1	-	TRBV7-3	TRBJ1-2	CASSFGTGDGYTF	TGTGCCAGCAGCTTTGGGACAGGGGATGGCTACACCTTC
TRBD2	-	TRBV4-2	TRBJ2-1	CASSQDLRGGSYNEQFF	TGTGCCAGCAGCCAAGATCTCCGGGGGGGCTCCTACAATGAGCAGTTCTTC
-	-	TRBV28	TRBJ2-5	CASSGGQVSRATQYF	TGTGCCAGCAGTGGAGGGCAGGTCTCAAGAGCGACCCAGTACTTC
TRBD1	-	TRBV5-1	TRBJ1-1	CASSGQVNTEAFF	TGCGCCAGCAGCGGACAGGTGAACACTGAAGCTTTCTTT
-	-	TRBV6-6	TRBJ1-3	CATTGAGNTIYF	TGTGCCACCACGGGAGCGGGAAACACCATATATTTT
-	-	TRBV14	TRBJ2-7	CASSQSRSEQYF	TGTGCCAGCAGCCAATCGCGGAGCGAGCAGTACTTC
-	-	TRBV28	TRBJ1-1	CASSLMGGRAEAFF	TGTGCCAGCAGTTTAATGGGGGGTAGGGCTGAAGCTTTCTTT
-	-	TRBV6-1	TRBJ1-4	CASSSGRSSNEKLFF	TGTGCCAGCAGCTCAGGGAGGTCGTCTAATGAAAAACTGTTTTTT
TRBD1	-	TRBV15	TRBJ2-7	CATSRGDRGYEQYF	TGTGCCACCAGCAGAGGAGACAGGGGCTACGAGCAGTACTTC
-	-	TRBV5-6	TRBJ1-5	CASSLGQPNQPQHF	TGTGCCAGCAGCTTGGGACAGCCCAATCAGCCCCAGCATTTT
TRBD1	-	TRBV10-2	TRBJ2-7	CASSREDRDHEQYF	TGCGCCAGCAGTCGAGAGGACAGGGACCACGAGCAGTACTTC
-	-	TRBV6-5	TRBJ2-7	CASSYSLRHEQYF	TGTGCCAGCAGTTACTCCCTCAGGCACGAGCAGTACTTC
-	-	TRBV7-9	TRBJ1-2	CASSLGGPPTSYTF	TGTGCCAGCAGCTTAGGGGGCCCCCCTACAAGCTACACCTTC
-	once	TRBV7-9	TRBJ2-7	CATPPPYSGSYEQYF	TGTGCCACCCCACCCCCTTACAGCGGTTCCTACGAGCAGTACTTC
TRBD1	-	TRBV2	TRBJ1-3	CASTTGGRGNTIYF	TGTGCCAGCACAACAGGGGGCCGAGGAAACACCATATATTTT
-	-	TRBV5-8	TRBJ1-2	CASSSSRGFYGYTF	TGTGCCAGCAGCTCGAGCCGGGGATTCTATGGCTACACCTTC
TRBD2	-	TRBV5-4	TRBJ2-3	CASSFQAGSDTQYF	TGTGCCAGCAGCTTCCAAGCGGGATCAGATACGCAGTATTTT
-	-	TRBV29-1	TRBJ2-5	CSVAGRLHGETQYF	TGCAGCGTGGCCGGACGCCTCCATGGGGAGACCCAGTACTTC
TRBD1	-	TRBV7-9	TRBJ2-7	CASSLATGGTF	TGTGCCAGCAGCTTAGCAACAGGGGGAACCTTC
-	-	TRBV29-1	TRBJ1-2	CSVEPWTGGYTF	TGCAGCGTTGAGCCTTGGACCGGTGGCTACACCTTC
-	-	TRBV5-1	TRBJ1-5	CASSLRPTGLGNQPQHF	TGCGCCAGCAGCTTGCGGCCTACAGGGTTGGGCAATCAGCCCCAGCATTTT
-	-	TRBV28	TRBJ2-1	CASRESRLYNEQFF	TGTGCCAGCAGGGAATCGCGATTGTACAATGAGCAGTTCTTC
-	-	TRBV28	TRBJ1-2	CASSYAYGYTF	TGTGCCAGCAGTTACGCCTATGGCTACACCTTC
-	-	TRBV5-1	TRBJ1-1	CASSSLLDSMNTEAFF	TGCGCCAGCAGCTCGCTACTTGACAGTATGAACACTGAAGCTTTCTTT
-	-	TRBV9	TRBJ2-7	CASSVGPAVNSYEQYF	TGTGCCAGCAGCGTAGGTCCAGCGGTAAACTCCTACGAGCAGTACTTC
-	-	TRBV19	TRBJ2-2	CACQRGRADTGELFF	TGTGCCTGCCAAAGGGGGAGGGCCGACACCGGGGAGCTGTTTTTT
TRBD1	-	TRBV5-5	TRBJ1-2	CASSPETGVYGYTF	TGTGCCAGCAGCCCGGAGACAGGGGTTTATGGCTACACCTTC
-	-	TRBV7-2	TRBJ2-7	CASSQRQPASYEQYF	TGTGCCAGCAGCCAGCGACAACCAGCCTCCTACGAGCAGTACTTC
TRBD2	once	TRBV13	TRBJ2-7	CASSLRFGLAGTYEQYF	TGTGCCAGCAGCTTAAGGTTCGGGCTAGCGGGAACCTACGAGCAGTACTTC
-	-	TRBV10-3	TRBJ2-1	CAISVRGGTYNEQFF	TGTGCCATCAGTGTCCGCGGAGGGACCTACAATGAGCAGTTCTTC
-	-	TRBV15	TRBJ1-3	CATDPGSSGNTIYF	TGTGCCACCGATCCGGGGAGCTCTGGAAACACCATATATTTT
-	-	TRBV6-6	TRBJ2-2	CASTVLPNTGELFF	TGTGCCAGCACCGTACTCCCGAACACCGGGGAGCTGTTTTTT
TRBD1	-	TRBV7-2	TRBJ1-1	CASNIFGAGGTEAFF	TGTGCCAGCAATATATTCGGGGCAGGGGGGACTGAAGCTTTCTTT
-	-	TRBV5-1	TRBJ2-6	CASSSTGTGANVLTF	TGCGCCAGCAGCTCCACAGGTACCGGGGCCAACGTCCTGACTTTC
-	-	TRBV15	TRBJ1-6	CATSRGEVGSYNSPLHF	TGTGCCACCAGCAGAGGGGAGGTTGGGTCCTATAATTCACCCCTCCACTTT
-	-	TRBV5-4	TRBJ1-2	CASSLDRQGRDYGYTF	TGTGCCAGCAGCTTGGATCGGCAGGGAAGGGACTATGGCTACACCTTC
TRBD2	-	TRBV28	TRBJ2-7	CAIPPGGKFYEQYF	TGTGCCATTCCCCCGGGGGGGAAGTTCTACGAGCAGTACTTC
-	-	TRBV6-5	TRBJ2-1	CASSYEGPSYNEQFF	TGTGCCAGCAGTTACGAGGGCCCCTCCTACAATGAGCAGTTCTTC
TRBD1	-	TRBV18	TRBJ2-7	CASSPNRGTGDPFEQYF	TGTGCCAGCTCACCTAATCGGGGGACAGGGGATCCCTTCGAGCAGTACTTC
-	-	TRBV19	TRBJ2-7	CASSPPSRGFSCEQYF	TGTGCCAGTAGTCCCCCGAGCAGGGGCTTCTCCTGCGAGCAGTACTTC
-	-	TRBV28	TRBJ1-5	CASSLWGGSNQPQHF	TGTGCCAGCAGTTTATGGGGGGGGAGCAATCAGCCCCAGCATTTT
-	-	TRBV5-1	TRBJ2-5	CASSRDFQETQYF	TGCGCCAGCAGCAGGGATTTCCAAGAGACCCAGTACTTC
-	-	TRBV11-2	TRBJ2-7	CASSPLSGQTGAMGEQYF	TGTGCCAGCAGCCCATTGTCTGGGCAGACGGGAGCGATGGGCGAGCAGTACTTC
-	-	TRBV5-4	TRBJ2-1	CASSWGREITYNEQFF	TGTGCCAGCAGCTGGGGCAGGGAAATAACCTACAATGAGCAGTTCTTC
-	-	TRBV10-2	TRBJ2-5	CASSEWPSEETQYF	TGCGCCAGCAGTGAGTGGCCCAGCGAGGAGACCCAGTACTTC
TRBD2	-	TRBV29-1	TRBJ2-3	CSVSSGIPPTDTQYF	TGCAGCGTCAGTAGCGGGATCCCCCCCACAGATACGCAGTATTTT
TRBD1	-	TRBV27	TRBJ1-5	CASSSLGGRIQPQHF	TGTGCCAGCAGTTCGTTAGGGGGCCGGATTCAGCCCCAGCATTTT
-	-	TRBV7-7	TRBJ2-5	CASSLGPAIETQYF	TGTGCCAGCAGCTTAGGACCAGCAATAGAGACCCAGTACTTC
-	-	TRBV28	TRBJ1-5	CASSFGLGRARSNQPQHF	TGTGCCAGCAGTTTTGGGCTGGGGAGGGCTCGTAGCAATCAGCCCCAGCATTTT
TRBD2	-	TRBV27	TRBJ2-1	CASSLLAGGMQFF	TGTGCCAGCAGTTTATTGGCGGGGGGCATGCAGTTCTTC
-	-	TRBV6-6	TRBJ1-4	CASSFGTATNEKLFF	TGTGCCAGCAGCTTCGGGACTGCAACTAATGAAAAACTGTTTTTT
-	-	TRBV7-3	TRBJ2-6	CASSLTAVSGANVLTF	TGTGCCAGCAGCTTAACGGCGGTCTCTGGGGCCAACGTCCTGACTTTC
-	once	TRBV7-9	TRBJ2-5	CASSPQGNQETQYF	TGTGCCAGCAGCCCCCAGGGAAACCAAGAGACCCAGTACTTC